The 13 T cell receptor beta chains presented below share a single source sample, sequenced in a study of T-cell reconstitution after alpha-beta-depleted transplantation in children (dated by TCRdb to the mid-2010s). According to the study, the label for this sample's treatment or condition signals: allogeneic hematopoietic cell transplantation with graft depleted of TCRalphabeta T cells and CD19 B cells. Receptors were amplified or captured by PCR. For sequencing, an Illumina HiSeq 2500 was employed. TCR libraries were prepared with molecular barcoding, using unique molecular identifiers to normalize TCRbeta repertoire quantification. The raw public data were reprocessed by TCRdb itself: fastp quality trimming at Q25, MiXCR clonotype calling, in-frame beta chains only. Under each unique CDR3 protein, matching rows form one entry showing the most common genes and DNA. Across this sample there are roughly 240,000 distinct CDR3 sequences, with less than 9% seen only once. The top ten hold 5% to 8% of the sample.

The sample in question was PBMCs, mostly from graft donor cells, obtained 180 days after TCRalphabeta/CD19-depleted stem cell transplant. The receptors were sampled from a male patient between 5 and 17 years old who had a stem cell transplant for acute lymphoblastic leukemia, so the T cells may come from the graft donor.

This clonotype was observed many times. The chain couples TRBV12-3 or TRBV12-4 to TRBJ2-6; maybe TRBD1 (6 bases). The CDR3 length is 16 residues. V lost 6 bases and J 0 bases, leaving 12 bases between the germline ends. CDR3 protein: CASSRTVLSGANVLTF. CDR3 DNA sequence: TGTGCCAGCAGCCGGACAGTTCTCTCTGGGGCCAACGTCCTGACTTTC.

This clonotype was found many times. V gene TRBV20-1 combines with J gene TRBJ2-3, with 7 bases lining up with TRBD2. This CDR3 is 13 amino acids long. J lost 7 bases, V lost 5 bases, and 9 bases had no gene match. Germline CDR1 reads DFQATT; CDR2 reads SNEGSKA (reference sequence). CDR3 bases: TGCAGTGCTCCAAGCGGGGACTACTATACGCAGTATTTT. Protein product: CSAPSGDYYTQYF.

This clonotype was counted at least ten times. The CDR3 here is CASSLWGANTEAFF. The CDR3 DNA reads TGTGCCAGCAGTTTATGGGGGGCGAACACTGAAGCTTTCTTT. V and J are TRBV28 and TRBJ1-1, with D tentatively TRBD1 (6 bases). Per germline, CDR1 MDHEN and CDR2 SYDVKM. The V end lost 0 bases, the J end lost 1 base, and 6 bases lay between the germline ends. CDR3 length equals 14 residues.

This clonotype was seen at least ten times. This rearrangement joins TRBV7-2 to TRBJ1-1; tentatively, D is TRBD1 (5 bases). Germline V CDR1 and CDR2: SGHTA, FQGNSA. Trimming took 4 bases from V and 0 from J, leaving 9 bases between them. This CDR3 spans 14 amino acids. CDR3 bases: TGTGCCAGCAGCTCCGGACACTTGAACACTGAAGCTTTCTTT. Protein sequence: CASSSGHLNTEAFF.

With regard to this clonotype: At one end, the junction sequence differs from germline, possibly due to a read error. This chain connects TRBV12-3 or TRBV12-4 to TRBJ1-2; unclear D gene. This CDR3 comprises 14 residues. The CDR3 nucleotides are TGTGCCAGCAGGGACTCAGTGGCTAATTATGGCTACACCTTC. Protein sequence: CASRDSVANYGYTF.

This clonotype was recorded many times. V gene TRBV5-1 combines with J gene TRBJ2-3; 9 nucleotides align to TRBD2. The CDR3 sequence is 15 residues long. Germline V lookup: CDR1 SGHRS, CDR2 YFSETQ. The J segment lost 4 bases and the V segment lost 2 bases, leaving 5 bases of the junction unmatched. In DNA, the CDR3 is TGCGCCAGCAGCTTTGTAGCGGGAGTAGCAGATACGCAGTATTTT. Encoded protein: CASSFVAGVADTQYF.

This clonotype was observed at least ten times. J is TRBJ2-7 and V is TRBV28; 9 positions match TRBD1. Germline loops: CDR1 MDHEN, CDR2 SYDVKM. The CDR3 has 16 residues. V shed 7 bases and J 0 bases; nucleotides not matched to a gene: 10. The CDR3 loop reads CASTVTGGGSSYEQYF. Here the CDR3 DNA reads TGTGCCAGCACGGTAACAGGGGGCGGAAGCTCCTACGAGCAGTACTTC.

This clonotype has ten or more counts. The chain links TRBV29-1 to TRBJ2-7; TRBD1 agrees at 8 bases. Germline values: CDR1 SQVTM, CDR2 ANQGSEA. The J segment lost 3 bases and the V segment lost 6 bases, leaving 4 bases of the junction unmatched. CDR3 length: 12 amino acids. CDR3 DNA: TGCAGCGTCGGACAGGGTATCTACGAGCAGTACTTC. It specifies CSVGQGIYEQYF.

On this clonotype itself: It may be a read error: a sequence one base away is much more abundant. V and J are TRBV7-2 and TRBJ2-5; perhaps TRBD2 as D (5 bases). The CDR3 contains 13 residues. Germline values: CDR1 SGHTA, CDR2 FQGNSA. The CDR3 here is CASSREGMESQYF. The CDR3 DNA reads as TGTGCCAGCAGCCGGGAAGGGATGGAGAGCCAGTACTTC.

There are many counts of this clonotype. This chain connects TRBV10-3 to TRBJ2-5; 12 positions agree with TRBD2. V dropped 5 bases and J dropped 5; count of bases not matched to a gene: 12. The germline V gene has CDR1 ENHRY and CDR2 SYGVKD. The CDR3 length is 17 residues. The CDR3 coding sequence is TGTGCCATCAGTCAAGCCCAGACTAGCGGGGGAGAGGAGACCCAGTACTTC. Amino acid sequence: CAISQAQTSGGEETQYF.

This clonotype was picked up many times. This chain uses TRBV6-5 with TRBJ1-4; 10 bases agree with TRBD1. V lost 0 bases, J lost 8 bases, and 9 bases stayed unmatched. The CDR3 consists of 17 residues. The germline gives CDR1 MNHEY, CDR2 SVGAGI. CDR3 amino acids: CASSYSTGGRLEEKLFF. The CDR3 DNA reads as TGTGCCAGCAGTTACTCGACAGGGGGCAGGTTAGAAGAAAAACTGTTTTTT.

This clonotype was seen ten or more times. The chain uses TRBV2 and TRBJ2-5; D is unclear. Germline V gene lookup returns CDR1 SNHLY and CDR2 FYNNEI. V was shortened by 8 bases and J by 5 bases, with 6 bases between the two germline ends. The CDR3 sequence is 10 residues long. The CDR3 is CASGVETQYF. In DNA, the CDR3 is TGTGCCAGCGGGGTGGAGACCCAGTACTTC.

This clonotype was seen ten or more times. The V and J genes are TRBV11-2 and TRBJ1-1; TRBD1 might be the D (5 bases). From germline, CDR1 is SGHAT and CDR2 FQNNGV. The CDR3 has 18 residues. Trimming left V 2 bases short and J 1 base short, with 20 bases between. CDR3 region: CASSLQWGVMDANTEAFF. The CDR3 nucleotides are TGTGCCAGCAGCTTACAATGGGGCGTTATGGACGCGAACACTGAAGCTTTCTTT.